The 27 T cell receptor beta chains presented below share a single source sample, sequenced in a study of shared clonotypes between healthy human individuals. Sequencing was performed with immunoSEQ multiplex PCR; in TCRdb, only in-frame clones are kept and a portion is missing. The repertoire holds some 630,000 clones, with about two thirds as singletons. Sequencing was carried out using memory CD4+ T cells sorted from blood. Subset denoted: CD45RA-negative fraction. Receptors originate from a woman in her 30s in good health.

The CDR3 loop is CAISESQVEFF. For the CDR3, the DNA is TGTGCCATCAGTGAGTCGCAAGTAGAGTTCTTC. The rearrangement uses TRBV10-3 and TRBJ2-1; no firm D call. The CDR3 sequence is 11 residues long. Looked up from germline, CDR1 is ENHRY and CDR2 is SYGVKD. V was clipped by 0 bases and J by 14 bases, with 8 bases between them.

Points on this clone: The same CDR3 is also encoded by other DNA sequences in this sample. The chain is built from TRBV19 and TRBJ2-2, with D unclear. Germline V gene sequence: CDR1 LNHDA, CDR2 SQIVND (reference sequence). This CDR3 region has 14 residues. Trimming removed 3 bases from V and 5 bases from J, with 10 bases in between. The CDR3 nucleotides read TGTGCCAGTAGTATTGCCCTAGTAACCGGGGAGCTGTTTTTT. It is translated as CASSIALVTGELFF.

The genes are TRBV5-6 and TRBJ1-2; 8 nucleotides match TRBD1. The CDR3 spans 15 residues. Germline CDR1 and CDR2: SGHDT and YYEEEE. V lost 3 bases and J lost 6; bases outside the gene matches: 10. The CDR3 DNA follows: TGTGCCAGCAGCTGGAGAGACAGGGGTCACGATGGCTACACCTTC. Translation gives CASSWRDRGHDGYTF.

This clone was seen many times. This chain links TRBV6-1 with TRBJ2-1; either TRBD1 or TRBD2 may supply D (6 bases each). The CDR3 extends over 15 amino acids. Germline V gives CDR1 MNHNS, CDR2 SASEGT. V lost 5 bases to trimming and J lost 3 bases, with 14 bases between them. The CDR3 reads CASSPSGGGYNEQFF. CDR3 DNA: TGTGCCAGCAGTCCCAGCGGAGGGGGCTACAATGAGCAGTTCTTC.

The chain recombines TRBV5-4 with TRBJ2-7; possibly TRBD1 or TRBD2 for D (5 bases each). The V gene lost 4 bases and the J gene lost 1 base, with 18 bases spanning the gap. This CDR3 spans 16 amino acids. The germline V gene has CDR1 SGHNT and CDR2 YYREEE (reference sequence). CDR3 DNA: TGTGCCAGCAGCCGAGCTGCCGGGACCGAATCCTACGAGCAGTACTTC. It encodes CASSRAAGTESYEQYF.

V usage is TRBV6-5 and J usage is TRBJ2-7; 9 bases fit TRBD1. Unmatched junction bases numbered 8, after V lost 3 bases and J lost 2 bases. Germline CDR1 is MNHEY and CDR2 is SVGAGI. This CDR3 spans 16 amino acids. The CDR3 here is CASSYSGTGLPYEQYF. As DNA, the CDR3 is TGTGCCAGCAGTTATTCCGGGACAGGGTTGCCCTACGAGCAGTACTTC.

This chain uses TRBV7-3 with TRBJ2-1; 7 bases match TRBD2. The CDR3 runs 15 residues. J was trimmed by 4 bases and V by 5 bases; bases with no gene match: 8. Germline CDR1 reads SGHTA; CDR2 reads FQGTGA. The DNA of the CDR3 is TGTGCCAGCAGCCCCGGGGAGGGAAGATACAATGAGCAGTTCTTC. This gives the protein CASSPGEGRYNEQFF.

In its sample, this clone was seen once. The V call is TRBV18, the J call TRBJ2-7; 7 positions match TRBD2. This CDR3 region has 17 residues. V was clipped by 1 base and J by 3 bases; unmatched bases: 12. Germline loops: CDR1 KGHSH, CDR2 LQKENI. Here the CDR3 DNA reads TGTGCCAGCTCACCACTCACAACTAGCGCCTCGATCTACGAGCAGTACTTC. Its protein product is CASSPLTTSASIYEQYF.

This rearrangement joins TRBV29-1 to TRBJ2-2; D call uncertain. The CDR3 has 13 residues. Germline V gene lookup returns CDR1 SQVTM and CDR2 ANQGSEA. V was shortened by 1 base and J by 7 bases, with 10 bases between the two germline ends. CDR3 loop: CSVEVSIGGELFF. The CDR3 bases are TGCAGCGTTGAAGTTTCTATAGGCGGGGAGCTGTTTTTT.

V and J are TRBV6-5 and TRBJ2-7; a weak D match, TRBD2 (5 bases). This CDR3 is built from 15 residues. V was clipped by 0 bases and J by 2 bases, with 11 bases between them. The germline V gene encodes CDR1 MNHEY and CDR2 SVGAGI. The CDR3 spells CASSYSRAGTYEQYF. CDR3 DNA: TGTGCCAGCAGTTACTCGAGGGCCGGGACCTACGAGCAGTACTTC.

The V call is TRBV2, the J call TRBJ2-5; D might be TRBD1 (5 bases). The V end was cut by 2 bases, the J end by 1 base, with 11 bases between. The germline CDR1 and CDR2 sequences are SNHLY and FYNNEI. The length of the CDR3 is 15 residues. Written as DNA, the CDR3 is TGTGCCAGCAGTGAAAACGGGCAGGGCCAAGAGACCCAGTACTTC. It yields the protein CASSENGQGQETQYF.

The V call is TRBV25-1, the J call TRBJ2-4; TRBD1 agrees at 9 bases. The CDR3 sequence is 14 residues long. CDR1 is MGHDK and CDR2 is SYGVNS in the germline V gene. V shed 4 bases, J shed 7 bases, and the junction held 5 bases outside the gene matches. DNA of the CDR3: TGTGCCAGCAGTGCTGGGGACAGGGATAACATTCAGTACTTC. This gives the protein CASSAGDRDNIQYF.

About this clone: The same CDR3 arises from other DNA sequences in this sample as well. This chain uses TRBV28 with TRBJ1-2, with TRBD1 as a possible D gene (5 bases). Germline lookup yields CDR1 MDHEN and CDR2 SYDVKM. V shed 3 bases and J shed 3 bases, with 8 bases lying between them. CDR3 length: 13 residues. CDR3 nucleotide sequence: TGTGCCAGCAGTTTCCAGGGAGACTATGGCTACACCTTC. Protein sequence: CASSFQGDYGYTF.

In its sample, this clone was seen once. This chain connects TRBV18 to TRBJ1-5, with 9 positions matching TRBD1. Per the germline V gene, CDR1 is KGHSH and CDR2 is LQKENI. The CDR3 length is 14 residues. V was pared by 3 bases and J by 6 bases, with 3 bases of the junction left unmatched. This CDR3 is CASSPGTGRQPQHF. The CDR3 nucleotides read TGTGCCAGCTCACCGGGGACAGGGCGTCAGCCCCAGCATTTT.

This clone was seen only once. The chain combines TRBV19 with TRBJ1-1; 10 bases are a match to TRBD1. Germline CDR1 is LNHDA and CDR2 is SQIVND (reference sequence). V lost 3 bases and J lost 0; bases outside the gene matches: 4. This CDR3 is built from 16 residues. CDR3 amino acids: CASSIGQGGLNTEAFF. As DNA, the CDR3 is TGTGCCAGTAGTATTGGACAGGGGGGACTGAACACTGAAGCTTTCTTT.

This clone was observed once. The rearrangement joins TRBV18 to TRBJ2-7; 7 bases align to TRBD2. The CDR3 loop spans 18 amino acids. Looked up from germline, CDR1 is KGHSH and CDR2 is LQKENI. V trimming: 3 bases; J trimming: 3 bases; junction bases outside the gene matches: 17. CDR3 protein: CASSPSLAGVGRDYEQYF. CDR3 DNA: TGTGCCAGCTCACCCTCTCTGGCGGGAGTGGGACGCGACTACGAGCAGTACTTC.

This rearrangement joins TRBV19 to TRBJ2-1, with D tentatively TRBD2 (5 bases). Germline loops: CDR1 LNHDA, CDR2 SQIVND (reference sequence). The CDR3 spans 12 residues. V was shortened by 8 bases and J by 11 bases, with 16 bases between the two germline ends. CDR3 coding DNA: TGTGCCAGTTCAGGCGGGCGGGTGAAGCAGTTCTTC. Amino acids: CASSGGRVKQFF.

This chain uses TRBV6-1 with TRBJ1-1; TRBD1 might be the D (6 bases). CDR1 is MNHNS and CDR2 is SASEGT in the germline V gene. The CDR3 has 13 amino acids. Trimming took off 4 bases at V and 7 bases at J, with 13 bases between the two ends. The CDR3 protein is CASSAREGGEAFF. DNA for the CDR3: TGTGCCAGCAGTGCCAGGGAGGGGGGTGAAGCTTTCTTT.

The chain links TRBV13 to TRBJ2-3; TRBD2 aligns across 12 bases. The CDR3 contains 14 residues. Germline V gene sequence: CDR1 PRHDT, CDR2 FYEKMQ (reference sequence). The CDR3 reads CATSGRLSTDTQYF. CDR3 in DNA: TGTGCTACTAGCGGGAGGCTGAGCACAGATACGCAGTATTTT.

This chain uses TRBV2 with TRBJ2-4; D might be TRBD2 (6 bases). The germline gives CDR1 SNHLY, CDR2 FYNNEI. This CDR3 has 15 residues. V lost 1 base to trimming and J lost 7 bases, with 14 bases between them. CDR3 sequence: CASSEGGGRRNIQYF. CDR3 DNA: TGTGCCAGCAGTGAAGGTGGAGGGCGACGGAACATTCAGTACTTC.

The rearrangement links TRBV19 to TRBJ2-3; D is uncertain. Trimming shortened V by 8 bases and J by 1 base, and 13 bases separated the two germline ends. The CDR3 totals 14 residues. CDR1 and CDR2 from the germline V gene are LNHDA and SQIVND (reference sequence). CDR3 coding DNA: TGTGCCAGTTCCACGTGGTCCGGCACAGATACGCAGTATTTT. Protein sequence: CASSTWSGTDTQYF.

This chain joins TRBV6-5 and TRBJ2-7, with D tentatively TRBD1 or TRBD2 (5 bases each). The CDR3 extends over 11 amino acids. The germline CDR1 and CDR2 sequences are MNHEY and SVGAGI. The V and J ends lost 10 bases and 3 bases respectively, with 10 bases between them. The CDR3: CATLGDYEQYF. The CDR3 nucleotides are TGTGCCACCCTGGGGGACTACGAGCAGTACTTC.

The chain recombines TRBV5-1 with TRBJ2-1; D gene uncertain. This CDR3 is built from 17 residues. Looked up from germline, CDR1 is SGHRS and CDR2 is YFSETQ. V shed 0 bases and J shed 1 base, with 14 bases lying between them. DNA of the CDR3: TGCGCCAGCAGCTTGGGAGGTGGGGTTGTATCCTACAATGAGCAGTTCTTC. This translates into CASSLGGGVVSYNEQFF. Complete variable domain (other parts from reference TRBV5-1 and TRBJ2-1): KAGVTQTPRYLIKTRGQQVTLSCSPISGHRSVSWYQQTPGQGLQFLFEYFSETQRNKGNFPGRFSGRQFSNSRSEMNVSTLELGDSALYLCASSLGGGVVSYNEQFFGPGTRLTVL.

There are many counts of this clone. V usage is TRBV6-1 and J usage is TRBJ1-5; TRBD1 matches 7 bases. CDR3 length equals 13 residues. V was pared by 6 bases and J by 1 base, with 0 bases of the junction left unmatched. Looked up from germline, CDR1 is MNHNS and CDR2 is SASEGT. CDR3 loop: CASRTGSNQPQHF. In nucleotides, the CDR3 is TGTGCCAGCAGGACAGGGAGCAATCAGCCCCAGCATTTT.

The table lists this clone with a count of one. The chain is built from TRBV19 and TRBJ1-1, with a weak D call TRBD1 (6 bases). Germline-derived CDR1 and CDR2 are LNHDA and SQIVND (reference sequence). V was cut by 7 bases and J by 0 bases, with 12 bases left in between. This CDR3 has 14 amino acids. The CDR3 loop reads CASIDRHLNTEAFF. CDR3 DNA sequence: TGTGCCAGTATCGACAGGCACCTGAACACTGAAGCTTTCTTT.

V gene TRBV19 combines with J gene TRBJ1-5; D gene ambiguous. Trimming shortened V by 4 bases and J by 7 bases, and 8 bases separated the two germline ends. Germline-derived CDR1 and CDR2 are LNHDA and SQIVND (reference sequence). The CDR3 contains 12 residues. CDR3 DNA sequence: TGTGCCAGTAGTAATGGGCGGCAGCCCCAGCATTTT. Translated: CASSNGRQPQHF.

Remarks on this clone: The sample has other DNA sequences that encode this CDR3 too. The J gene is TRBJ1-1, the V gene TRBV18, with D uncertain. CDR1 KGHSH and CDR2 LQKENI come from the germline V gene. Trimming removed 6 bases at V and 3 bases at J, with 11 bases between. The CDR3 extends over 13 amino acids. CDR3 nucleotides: TGTGCCAGCTCCCCCATTCGGGACACTGAAGCTTTCTTT. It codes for CASSPIRDTEAFF.